The 31 T cell receptor beta chains reported below all come from one sample, sequenced in a study of OX40 agonist ivuxolimab in advanced cancers. Sequenced by immunoSEQ multiplex PCR; TCRdb stores in-frame clones only, minus some. The table records roughly 120,000 clones, 92% of them present only once. This sample comprised CD4+ or CD8+ T cells sorted from blood, obtained in a trial of the OX40 agonist ivuxolimab. These receptors originate from an adult with an advanced solid tumor such as melanoma, head and neck, liver or kidney cancer.

The chain carries TRBV19 and TRBJ2-1, with 10 bases fitting TRBD2. Germline CDR1 is LNHDA and CDR2 is SQIVND (reference sequence). The V gene end was trimmed by 3 bases and the J gene end by 5 bases; junction bases not matched to a gene: 10. There are 17 residues in the CDR3. The CDR3 DNA follows: TGTGCCAGTAGTATTCTATCCACTAGCGGGATTAACAATGAGCAGTTCTTC. Translation: CASSILSTSGINNEQFF.

This clone was observed a handful of times. This rearrangement joins TRBV28 to TRBJ2-7, with 7 bases matching TRBD2. Looked up from germline, CDR1 is MDHEN and CDR2 is SYDVKM. The CDR3 is made up of 14 amino acids. With 5 bases clipped from V and 3 bases from J, the junction kept 7 bases outside the gene matches. The CDR3 coding sequence is TGTGCCAGCAGTGTGACTAGCATATACTACGAGCAGTACTTC. This sequence encodes CASSVTSIYYEQYF. Full variable domain (rest looked up from reference TRBV28 and TRBJ2-7): DVKVTQSSRYLVKRTGEKVFLECVQDMDHENMFWYRQDPGLGLRLIYFSYDVKMKEKGDIPEGYSVSREKKERFSLILESASTNQTSMYLCASSVTSIYYEQYFGPGTRLTVT.

CDR3 nucleotides: TGTGCCAGTAGTATTAGGGACAGGGCCACAGATACGCAGTATTTT. It codes for CASSIRDRATDTQYF. The chain is built from TRBV19 and TRBJ2-3, with 9 bases that match TRBD1. The CDR3 loop spans 15 amino acids. Germline CDR1 and CDR2: LNHDA and SQIVND (reference sequence). V lost 3 bases and J lost 2; bases outside the gene matches: 3.

The J gene is TRBJ1-3, the V gene TRBV28; 12 positions match TRBD1. With 5 bases clipped from V and 3 bases from J, the junction kept 17 bases outside the gene matches. Germline CDR1 MDHEN, CDR2 SYDVKM. The CDR3 length is 20 residues. CDR3 in DNA: TGTGCCAGCAGTCAAAGCCCCGGGACAGGGGGCGACGGTAGTGGAAACACCATATATTTT. Translating it yields CASSQSPGTGGDGSGNTIYF.

This chain joins TRBV28 and TRBJ2-3, with a possible D match to TRBD2 (7 bases). CDR1 is MDHEN and CDR2 is SYDVKM in the germline V gene. This CDR3 contains 14 residues. V lost 9 bases, J lost 2 bases, and 15 bases lay in between. Here the CDR3 reads CASIQGGDTDTQYF. DNA of the CDR3: TGTGCCAGTATACAGGGAGGGGACACAGATACGCAGTATTTT.

The chain carries TRBV6-5 and TRBJ2-5; 7 bases align to TRBD2. The end of the DNA is better explained by TRBJ2-7, so the J call may be wrong. In germline, CDR1 is MNHEY, CDR2 SVGAGI. The CDR3 totals 14 residues. The CDR3 spells CASTPGGPPYEQYF. DNA for the CDR3: TGTGCCAGCACCCCGGGAGGTCCGCCGTACGAGCAGTACTTC.

The rearrangement joins TRBV28 to TRBJ2-2, with 7 bases identical to TRBD2. The germline CDR1 and CDR2 sequences are MDHEN and SYDVKM. After removal of 8 bases from V and 7 bases from J, the junction contained 13 bases not matched to a gene. There are 15 residues in the CDR3. CDR3 loop: CASGLGTIGGGELFF. DNA for the CDR3: TGTGCCAGCGGATTAGGGACTATCGGTGGCGGGGAGCTGTTTTTT.

This sequence joins TRBV6-1 and TRBJ2-2; 10 positions agree with TRBD2. After removal of 2 bases from V and 7 bases from J, the junction contained 19 bases not matched to a gene. From germline, CDR1 is MNHNS and CDR2 SASEGT. The CDR3 spans 20 residues. CDR3 bases: TGTGCCAGCAGTGAACGTCTGGGGGGCCGGAGCGGGAGGGCCGGCGGGGAGCTGTTTTTT. It is translated as CASSERLGGRSGRAGGELFF.

This rearrangement joins TRBV12-5 to TRBJ1-1; D is uncertain. Trimming removed 2 bases from V and 4 bases from J, with 8 bases in between. This CDR3 contains 13 residues. Germline CDR1 LGHNT, CDR2 FRNRAP. In DNA, the CDR3 is TGTGCTAGTGGTTTGAATGGGATCACTGAAGCTTTCTTT. Its protein product is CASGLNGITEAFF.

J is TRBJ2-7 and V is TRBV6-1, with 7 bases lining up with TRBD2. From germline, CDR1 is MNHNS and CDR2 SASEGT. The CDR3 loop spans 14 amino acids. Trimming took 10 bases from V and 3 from J; bases not matched to a gene: 12. DNA of the CDR3: TGTGCCACAAGGGGCTCCGGGGGGATCTACGAGCAGTACTTC. Protein product: CATRGSGGIYEQYF.

This chain connects TRBV4-1 to TRBJ1-5; the match to TRBD1 covers 8 bases. The CDR3 runs to 15 residues. The J segment lost 5 bases and the V segment lost 4 bases, leaving 7 bases of the junction unmatched. Germline CDR1 is MGHRA and CDR2 is YSYEKL. The CDR3 DNA reads TGCGCCAGCAGCCGCCCGGGACAGGTACATCAGCCCCAGCATTTT. Its translation: CASSRPGQVHQPQHF.

This chain uses TRBV7-2 with TRBJ1-2; 8 positions match TRBD1. Germline V CDR1 and CDR2: SGHTA, FQGNSA. This CDR3 comprises 16 residues. J was trimmed by 4 bases and V by 3 bases; bases with no gene match: 10. In DNA form, the CDR3 reads TGTGCCAGCAGCTTTCCCACACAGGGGGTATTCTATGGCTACACCTTC. Amino acids: CASSFPTQGVFYGYTF.

The chain joins TRBV18 to TRBJ2-7, with D perhaps matching TRBD1 (6 bases). This CDR3 comprises 13 residues. Trimming pared 0 bases from V and 5 bases from J, leaving 8 bases between. From germline, CDR1 is KGHSH and CDR2 LQKENI. CDR3 amino acids: CASSPPNRDEQYF. The CDR3 bases are TGTGCCAGCTCACCACCGAACAGGGACGAGCAGTACTTC. The entire variable domain, with the rest obtained from reference TRBV18 and TRBJ2-7, is as follows: NAGVMQNPRHLVRRRGQEARLRCSPMKGHSHVYWYRQLPEEGLKFMVYLQKENIIDESGMPKERFSAEFPKEGPSILRIQQVVRGDSAAYFCASSPPNRDEQYFGPGTRLTVT.

The chain carries TRBV6-6 and TRBJ2-1, with D tentatively TRBD2 (6 bases). CDR3 length: 14 amino acids. Trimming stripped 2 bases from V and 8 bases from J, with 13 bases between. CDR1 and CDR2 (germline): MNHNY, SVGAGI (reference sequence). The CDR3 here is CASSYPDWGDEQFF. The CDR3 DNA sequence: TGTGCCAGCAGTTACCCTGACTGGGGGGATGAGCAGTTCTTC.

The rearrangement links TRBV28 to TRBJ1-2; TRBD1 aligns across 8 bases. The CDR3 contains 14 residues. V was clipped by 4 bases and J by 2 bases; unmatched bases: 3. Germline V CDR1 and CDR2: MDHEN, SYDVKM. The CDR3 sequence: CASSSDRGNYGYTF. DNA of the CDR3: TGTGCCAGCAGTTCCGACAGGGGAAACTATGGCTACACCTTC.

J is TRBJ1-5 and V is TRBV19; no clear D. Trimming cost V 2 bases and J 0 bases, with 5 bases left between them. The CDR3 consists of 14 residues. CDR1 is LNHDA and CDR2 is SQIVND in the germline V gene (reference sequence). The CDR3 protein is CASSILNSNQPQHF. The CDR3 bases are TGTGCCAGTAGTATATTAAATAGCAATCAGCCCCAGCATTTT.

The chain recombines TRBV6-1 with TRBJ2-7, with D possibly matching TRBD1 (6 bases). Germline V CDR1 and CDR2: MNHNS, SASEGT. V gave up 5 bases and J gave up 2 bases, with 10 bases separating them. This CDR3 is 13 amino acids long. The CDR3 nucleotides are TGTGCCAGCAGTTCCCGGGACACCTACGAGCAGTACTTC. It is translated as CASSSRDTYEQYF.

This chain connects TRBV7-2 to TRBJ1-1; D gene ambiguous. The CDR3 covers 14 residues. CDR1 is SGHTA, CDR2 FQGNSA, per germline. The germline V and J ends were trimmed by 5 bases and 2 bases, with 12 bases remaining between them. The CDR3 spells CASSRGGFNTEAFF. The CDR3, as DNA: TGTGCCAGCAGCCGAGGAGGGTTCAACACTGAAGCTTTCTTT.

The table lists this clone with a count of one. The chain has TRBV27 and TRBJ2-5; D is possibly TRBD2 (5 bases). This CDR3 spans 13 amino acids. Germline V gives CDR1 MNHEY, CDR2 SMNVEV (reference sequence). Trimming removed 4 bases at V and 1 base at J, with 7 bases between. CDR3 sequence (DNA): TGTGCCAGCAGTTCGAGGGTCCAAGAGACCCAGTACTTC. Residues: CASSSRVQETQYF.

The chain employs TRBV7-8 and TRBJ1-2; the D is unclear. Germline CDR1 reads SGHVS; CDR2 reads FQNEAQ. The CDR3 has 12 amino acids. V was trimmed by 5 bases and J by 3 bases, leaving 7 bases between them. The CDR3: CASSQEHYGYTF. The DNA of the CDR3 is TGTGCCAGCAGCCAGGAACACTATGGCTACACCTTC.

J is TRBJ2-2 and V is TRBV4-1, with 7 bases fitting TRBD1. Germline V CDR1 and CDR2: MGHRA, YSYEKL. The CDR3 is 16 residues long. V shed 3 bases and J 4 bases; nucleotides not matched to a gene: 8. CDR3 amino acids: CASSQAGTAFTGELFF. The CDR3 DNA reads as TGCGCCAGCAGCCAGGCCGGGACAGCTTTCACCGGGGAGCTGTTTTTT.

This clone was detected once. This chain links TRBV4-3 with TRBJ2-1; TRBD2 aligns across 7 bases. CDR3 length: 13 amino acids. The germline V gene encodes CDR1 LGHNA and CDR2 YSLEER. V gave up 1 base and J gave up 12 bases; unmatched junction bases: 6. CDR3 in amino acids: CASSQGEREGQFF. The CDR3 region has the DNA TGCGCCAGCAGCCAAGGAGAGCGGGAAGGGCAGTTCTTC.

The V gene is TRBV7-8, the J gene TRBJ1-1; TRBD1 matches at 7 bases. Trimming took 5 bases from V and 5 from J; bases not matched to a gene: 11. There are 15 residues in the CDR3. Germline CDR1 is SGHVS and CDR2 is FQNEAQ. CDR3 sequence reads: CASSRGQTERTEAFF. In DNA, the CDR3 is TGTGCCAGCAGCCGGGGACAGACAGAGAGAACTGAAGCTTTCTTT. The full variable domain, completed using reference TRBV7-8 and TRBJ1-1, is GAGVSQSPRYKVAKRGQDVALRCDPISGHVSLFWYQQALGQGPEFLTYFQNEAQLDKSGLPSDRFFAERPEGSVSTLKIQRTQQEDSAVYLCASSRGQTERTEAFFGQGTRLTVV.

This clone has a single count. The chain employs TRBV4-2 and TRBJ2-1; TRBD1 agrees at 9 bases. The CDR3 runs 18 residues. V lost 0 bases and J lost 7; bases outside the gene matches: 13. Germline V gene sequence: CDR1 LGHNA, CDR2 YNFKEQ. CDR3 residues: CASSQDKGGQGGLNEQFF. In DNA, the CDR3 is TGTGCCAGCAGCCAAGATAAGGGGGGACAGGGAGGTTTGAATGAGCAGTTCTTC.

The gene calls are TRBV28 and TRBJ1-1; D ambiguous. V dropped 2 bases and J dropped 8 bases, with 12 bases sitting between them. Germline V CDR1 and CDR2: MDHEN, SYDVKM. This CDR3 has 13 amino acids. The CDR3 protein is CASSLVARREAFF. Written as DNA, the CDR3 is TGTGCCAGCAGTTTAGTCGCACGGAGAGAAGCTTTCTTT.

The genes are TRBV5-8 and TRBJ2-3, with 11 bases identical to TRBD2. There are 16 residues in the CDR3. The V gene's germline CDR1 is SGHTS and CDR2 YDEGEE. V dropped 7 bases and J dropped 3; count of bases not matched to a gene: 10. CDR3 in amino acids: CASLTRTSGRTDTQYF. The CDR3 bases are TGTGCCAGCCTTACCCGCACTAGCGGGAGAACAGATACGCAGTATTTT. Together with reference TRBV5-8 and TRBJ2-3, the CDR3 gives the full variable domain: EAGVTQSPTHLIKTRGQQATLRCSPISGHTSVYWYQQALGLGLQFLLWYDEGEERNRGNFPPRFSGRQFPNYSSELNVNALELEDSALYLCASLTRTSGRTDTQYFGPGTRLTVL.

The chain carries TRBV28 and TRBJ1-3; 7 positions agree with TRBD1. The V gene's germline CDR1 is MDHEN and CDR2 SYDVKM. This CDR3 is built from 18 residues. V was pared by 3 bases and J by 0 bases, with 11 bases of the junction left unmatched. The chain's CDR3 is CASSFTGVAFYSGNTIYF. The CDR3 region has the DNA TGTGCCAGCAGTTTTACAGGGGTCGCTTTTTACTCTGGAAACACCATATATTTT.

The chain is built from TRBV25-1 and TRBJ1-2; TRBD1 aligns across 8 bases. The CDR3 runs to 13 residues. V was clipped by 8 bases and J by 7 bases; unmatched bases: 9. Looked up from germline, CDR1 is MGHDK and CDR2 is SYGVNS. The CDR3 spells CASGRQGRVGYTF. DNA of the CDR3: TGTGCCAGCGGAAGACAGGGGAGGGTTGGCTACACCTTC.

This clone was detected only once. The chain links TRBV19 to TRBJ1-5; a weak D match, TRBD1 (5 bases). There are 15 residues in the CDR3. The germline CDR1 and CDR2 sequences are LNHDA and SQIVND (reference sequence). V lost 7 bases, J lost 6 bases, and 19 bases lay in between. CDR3 DNA: TGTGCCAGTAAGCTTCAGGGTAATTGGGGTCAGCCCCAGCATTTT. Translated, it gives CASKLQGNWGQPQHF.

The chain has TRBV7-9 and TRBJ1-3; perhaps TRBD1 as D (5 bases). CDR1 is SEHNR and CDR2 is FQNEAQ in the germline V gene (reference sequence). The CDR3 contains 17 residues. Trimming took off 5 bases at V and 0 bases at J, with 17 bases between the two ends. The chain's CDR3 is CASSLFAGRVSGNTIYF. CDR3 sequence (DNA): TGTGCCAGCAGCCTTTTTGCGGGCAGGGTCTCTGGAAACACCATATATTTT.

The CDR3: CASSILDSRTDTQYF. For the CDR3, the DNA is TGTGCCAGTAGTATACTGGACAGCCGCACAGATACGCAGTATTTT. This chain uses TRBV19 with TRBJ2-3; weak D call: TRBD1 (6 bases). The CDR3 runs 15 residues. The germline V gene has CDR1 LNHDA and CDR2 SQIVND (reference sequence). Trimming shortened V by 2 bases and J by 1 base, and 10 bases separated the two germline ends.